This TCR beta chain was recovered during a study of T cell responses to AZD1222 COVID-19 vaccine. Findings and limits, study-wide: Mapped onto spike, vaccine-associated CD4 TCRs spanned it and were dominant at 160-218 and 743-854. Donors were largely white British and mainly female; clonal diversity was possibly underestimated. It was only after the peak T cell response that any repertoires were sampled. Baseline serostatus was positive in only six AZD1222 recipients.

This CDR3 region has 15 residues. V was pared by 2 bases and J by 2 bases, with 12 bases between. Germline loops: CDR1 SGHNT, CDR2 YENEEA. TCRdb keeps only in-frame clones here, not all; method: immunoSEQ multiplex PCR. Among 84,000 or so clones listed, 65% to 90% were seen once. As concerns this clone: The antigen is undetermined.

The chain has TRBV11-3 and TRBJ1-1, with D possibly TRBD1 on 5 matching bases. The source is an adult in good health. Sequencing used peripheral blood, obtained on day 0 of AZD1222 vaccination. CDR3 loop: CASSLSTGANTEAFF. DNA of the CDR3: TGTGCCAGCAGCTTAAGTACTGGGGCCAACACTGAAGCTTTCTTT.